This passage covers 19 T cell receptor beta chains from one sample sequenced in a study of T cell responses to AZD1222 COVID-19 vaccine. TCRdb's table, derived via immunoSEQ multiplex PCR, lists solely in-frame clones and lacks some. This table has 110,000 to 150,000 clones, over 85% appearing once. The sample was peripheral blood, taken on day 0 of AZD1222 vaccination. The receptors were sampled from an adult in good health.

The chain uses TRBV28 and TRBJ1-1; 10 nucleotides align to TRBD1. The CDR3 runs to 12 residues. Unmatched junction bases numbered 2, after V lost 3 bases and J lost 10 bases. CDR1 MDHEN and CDR2 SYDVKM come from the germline V gene. CDR3 loop: CASSFRDRGAFF. The CDR3 nucleotides read TGTGCCAGCAGTTTTAGGGACAGGGGAGCTTTCTTT.

This clone was detected only once. The chain has TRBV19 and TRBJ1-1; D uncertain. In germline, CDR1 is LNHDA, CDR2 SQIVND (reference sequence). V lost 0 bases, J lost 4 bases, and 6 bases lay in between. The CDR3 loop spans 13 amino acids. DNA of the CDR3: TGTGCCAGTAGTATAGAAAGGGCCACTGAAGCTTTCTTT. Its translation: CASSIERATEAFF.

The V gene is TRBV13, the J gene TRBJ2-7; 12 nucleotides agree with TRBD2. The ends lost 5 bases at V and 4 bases at J; junction bases unmatched: 15. Looked up from germline, CDR1 is PRHDT and CDR2 is FYEKMQ (reference sequence). The CDR3 contains 18 residues. The CDR3 spells CASSPGLAGYFRSYEQYF. CDR3 coding DNA: TGTGCCAGCAGCCCCGGACTAGCGGGATATTTCAGGTCTTACGAGCAGTACTTC. The full variable domain, with the rest looked up from reference TRBV13 and TRBJ2-7, is AAGVIQSPRHLIKEKRETATLKCYPIPRHDTVYWYQQGPGQDPQFLISFYEKMQSDKGSIPDRFSAQQFSDYHSELNMSSLELGDSALYFCASSPGLAGYFRSYEQYFGPGTRLTVT.

CDR3 coding DNA: TGTGCCAGCAGTGCCATAGGACAGGTTGGCACCTTC. Protein product: CASSAIGQVGTF. The chain is built from TRBV28 and TRBJ1-2, with 7 bases identical to TRBD1. Germline CDR1 is MDHEN and CDR2 is SYDVKM. The CDR3 contains 12 residues. The junction had 10 bases not matched to a gene; V was cut back by 5 bases and J by 13 bases.

This clone was detected a few times. The rearrangement uses TRBV3-1 (or the pseudogene TRBV3-2) and TRBJ1-1; D remains ambiguous. With 4 bases removed from V and 11 bases from J, the gap between germline ends came to 23 bases. Germline loops: CDR1 LGHDT, CDR2 YNNKEL (reference sequence). The CDR3 has 15 amino acids. CDR3 in DNA: TGTGCCAGCAGCCCCCGGTACACAAGGTTAAATACGGCTTTCTTT. The encoded protein is CASSPRYTRLNTAFF.

This clone was counted at least ten times. This same CDR3 is encoded by further DNA sequences in the sample. The V gene is TRBV7-9, the J gene TRBJ2-7; 8 bases match TRBD1. V shed 5 bases and J 6 bases; nucleotides not matched to a gene: 3. Germline CDR1 SEHNR, CDR2 FQNEAQ (reference sequence). The CDR3 runs to 12 residues. The CDR3 bases are TGTGCCAGCAGCCTTACAGGGGGCGAGCAGTACTTC. Protein product: CASSLTGGEQYF.

This clone occurred a few times. The chain links TRBV7-8 to TRBJ1-2; D unresolved. The CDR3 is 15 amino acids. Trimming took off 3 bases at V and 0 bases at J, with 11 bases between the two ends. From germline, CDR1 is SGHVS and CDR2 FQNEAQ. In nucleotides, the CDR3 is TGTGCCAGCAGCTTTAGGAGACTAACTAACTATGGCTACACCTTC. This sequence encodes CASSFRRLTNYGYTF.

This chain links TRBV11-2 with TRBJ2-1; 8 bases fit TRBD2. This CDR3 has 15 residues. Trimming took 3 bases from V and 14 from J; bases not matched to a gene: 15. Germline V gives CDR1 SGHAT, CDR2 FQNNGV. The CDR3 DNA reads as TGTGCCAGCAGCTTCGGGGGGGGCGATACCACCCTGGAGTTCTTC. Protein sequence: CASSFGGGDTTLEFF.

V and J are TRBV29-1 and TRBJ2-7; 8 bases line up with TRBD1. The V segment lost 4 bases and the J segment 6 bases; nucleotides outside the gene matches: 8. The CDR3 loop spans 13 amino acids. CDR1 SQVTM and CDR2 ANQGSEA come from the germline V gene. The CDR3 region is CSVVRQGAGEQYF. The CDR3 DNA reads as TGCAGCGTTGTGCGGCAGGGGGCTGGCGAGCAGTACTTC.

The chain links TRBV27 to TRBJ2-1, with D unresolved. This CDR3 comprises 14 residues. The germline V gene encodes CDR1 MNHEY and CDR2 SMNVEV (reference sequence). V was pared by 3 bases and J by 5 bases, with 11 bases between. CDR3 nucleotides: TGTGCCAGCAGTTTGGGAAGGACCGACAATGAGCAGTTCTTC. Translation: CASSLGRTDNEQFF.

The V gene is TRBV19, the J gene TRBJ2-7; a weak D match, TRBD1 (6 bases). Germline CDR1 LNHDA, CDR2 SQIVND (reference sequence). The ends were cut back, 5 bases at V and 5 bases at J, with 16 bases in the middle. The CDR3 is 14 amino acids. The CDR3 here is CASSSPGTIDEQYF. Here the CDR3 DNA reads TGTGCCAGTAGTTCACCCGGGACAATCGACGAGCAGTACTTC.

V is TRBV10-3 and J is TRBJ1-1, with D perhaps matching TRBD1 (6 bases). Trimming pared 2 bases from V and 4 bases from J, leaving 8 bases between. This CDR3 region has 13 residues. Germline CDR1 is ENHRY and CDR2 is SYGVKD. The CDR3 DNA reads as TGTGCCATCAGTGAGGGGGGGGCCACTGAAGCTTTCTTT. As protein: CAISEGGATEAFF.

V is TRBV7-8 and J is TRBJ2-3; weak D call: TRBD1 (5 bases). V was clipped by 3 bases and J by 2 bases, with 15 bases between them. Germline CDR1 reads SGHVS; CDR2 reads FQNEAQ. The CDR3 is 16 amino acids. CDR3 amino acids: CASSFQGYLLTDTQYF. The CDR3 bases are TGTGCCAGCAGCTTTCAGGGCTATCTTCTCACAGATACGCAGTATTTT.

The chain combines TRBV19 with TRBJ2-7, with 11 bases matching TRBD2. The junction had 11 bases not matched to a gene; V was cut back by 3 bases and J by 4 bases. The CDR3 has 17 amino acids. Germline CDR1 reads LNHDA; CDR2 reads SQIVND (reference sequence). CDR3 amino acids: CASSMMKLAGARYEQYF. In DNA form, the CDR3 reads TGTGCCAGTAGTATGATGAAACTAGCGGGAGCAAGGTACGAGCAGTACTTC. Using reference TRBV19 and TRBJ2-7 for the parts outside the CDR3, the full variable domain is DGGITQSPKYLFRKEGQNVTLSCEQNLNHDAMYWYRQDPGQGLRLIYYSQIVNDFQKGDIAEGYSVSREKKESFPLTVTSAQKNPTAFYLCASSMMKLAGARYEQYFGPGTRLTVT.

The chain joins TRBV12-5 to TRBJ2-3; 11 bases map to TRBD1. CDR1 and CDR2 (germline): LGHNT, FRNRAP. The CDR3 extends over 20 amino acids. V shed 0 bases, J shed 4 bases, and the junction held 15 bases outside the gene matches. The CDR3 spells CASGLVGPDRGLWTPDTQYF. The CDR3 region has the DNA TGTGCTAGTGGTTTGGTCGGCCCGGACAGGGGGCTCTGGACACCAGATACGCAGTATTTT.

The chain is built from TRBV7-3 and TRBJ2-3, with unresolved D. The CDR3 is made up of 14 amino acids. Trimming pared 1 base from V and 2 bases from J, leaving 7 bases between. Germline assignment: CDR1 SGHTA and CDR2 FQGTGA. The CDR3 loop reads CASSLNGFTDTQYF. The CDR3 region has the DNA TGTGCCAGCAGCTTAAACGGCTTCACAGATACGCAGTATTTT.

This chain uses TRBV7-9 with TRBJ2-7, with D possibly matching TRBD1 (6 bases). Trimming shortened V by 2 bases and J by 3 bases, and 14 bases separated the two germline ends. The CDR3 totals 15 residues. Germline assignment: CDR1 SEHNR and CDR2 FQNEAQ (reference sequence). CDR3 nucleotides: TGTGCCAGCAGCTTACCCGCGACAGGCCACTACGAGCAGTACTTC. Protein product: CASSLPATGHYEQYF.

The chain is built from TRBV2 and TRBJ1-2; D is perhaps TRBD1 (5 bases). CDR3 length equals 14 residues. Germline CDR1 is SNHLY and CDR2 is FYNNEI. The V and J ends lost 5 bases and 1 base respectively, with 11 bases between them. CDR3 nucleotides: TGTGCCAGCAGTCTGGGGCGGAATAACTATGGCTACACCTTC. Its translation is CASSLGRNNYGYTF. Combining the CDR3 with reference TRBV2 and TRBJ1-2 gives the whole variable domain EPEVTQTPSHQVTQMGQEVILRCVPISNHLYFYWYRQILGQKVEFLVSFYNNEISEKSEIFDDQFSVERPDGSNFTLKIRSTKLEDSAMYFCASSLGRNNYGYTFGSGTRLTVV.

This clone was seen a few times. This sequence joins TRBV5-1 and TRBJ2-1; 12 positions agree with TRBD2. J gave up 5 bases and V 4 bases, and 10 bases lay outside the gene matches. This CDR3 is built from 17 residues. Germline V gene lookup returns CDR1 SGHRS and CDR2 YFSETQ. In DNA form, the CDR3 reads TGCGCCAGCAGCAGGACTAGCGGGACGGGCACCAACAATGAGCAGTTCTTC. As protein: CASSRTSGTGTNNEQFF.